This TCR beta chain was identified in a study of T cell responses to AZD1222 COVID-19 vaccine. Whole-study results and caveats: Reportedly, nearly half of unique spike TCRs recognized epitopes outside B.1.351/B.1.1.7 mutations. CD4 TCRs associated with vaccination spanned spike, dominating at 160-218 and 743-854. It was only after the peak T cell response that any repertoires were sampled.

This CDR3 contains 17 residues. Looked up from germline, CDR1 is LNHNV and CDR2 is YYDKDF (reference sequence). V lost 0 bases to trimming and J lost 2 bases; unmatched junction nucleotides: 8. About this clone: Its antigen remains unidentified.

Clones were read by immunoSEQ multiplex PCR, and TCRdb kept only the in-frame ones, dropping some. Of approximately 150,000 clones listed, approximately 90% are singletons. This chain connects TRBV15 to TRBJ2-5; TRBD2 aligns across 8 bases. This clonotype originated in an adult in good health. The sequencing here drew on peripheral blood, taken on day 0 of MenACWY control vaccination. DNA of the CDR3: TGTGCCACCAGCAGAGACCTTATAGCGGGGAGGCAAGAGACCCAGTACTTC. Protein sequence: CATSRDLIAGRQETQYF.